Given below is one T cell receptor beta chain in context. Its cognate antigen is unknown. The CDR3 has 15 amino acids. V was trimmed by 3 bases and J by 9 bases, leaving 18 bases between them. Germline V gene data show CDR1 as MDHEN and CDR2 as SYDVKM. TCR beta sequences were obtained from blood CD8+ and CD4+ T cells. The RNA input was about 0.45 to 1 ug, and it was reverse transcribed with random hexamers. Multiplex immunoSEQ PCR targeted 54 Vbeta and 13 Jbeta TCR beta segments. TCRdb re-called the immunoSEQ multiplex PCR reads through MiXCR, storing one row per CDR3 protein. The top ten hold 0.065% to 0.1% of the sample, which has more than 150,000 distinct CDR3 sequences, about 90% seen once. The sample comes from a study of CD8 T cells in Susac syndrome. Study observations and caveats: It was acknowledged in the study that the number of individuals who were included in its TCR sequencing and HLA analysis was relatively small.

The source material was CD4+ T cells from PBMCs. The chain couples TRBV28 to TRBJ2-1, with D tentatively TRBD1 or TRBD2 (6 bases each). The receptor comes from a human donor in good health. The CDR3 nucleotides are TGTGCCAGCAGTTTTTTAGGGGGGTCGACCGGTGAGCAGTTCTTC. Protein sequence: CASSFLGGSTGEQFF.